This entry is about one TCR beta chain. The CDR3 has 15 amino acids. The V end lost 2 bases, the J end lost 1 base, and 9 bases lay between the germline ends. The V gene's germline CDR1 is SGHVS and CDR2 FNYEAQ. These data originate in a study of blood T cell repertoires in COVID-19. Original processing notes: Amplification with reference gene primers provided the estimates of nucleated cell counts. Method: immunoSEQ multiplex PCR; TCRdb's copy keeps in-frame clones and lacks some. V, J and clone size derive from that table, while D and trimming were established from the DNA sequence. Altogether approximately 250,000 clones are present, roughly 84% being singletons, with the ten largest covering approximately 9%.

Sequenced material: peripheral blood. This TCR was sampled from a human donor in a cohort sampled during active COVID-19. The V gene is TRBV7-6, the J gene TRBJ2-1, with D tentatively TRBD2 (5 bases). As DNA, the CDR3 is TGTGCCAGCAGCTTATTGAGCGGATCCTACAATGAGCAGTTCTTC. This gives the protein CASSLLSGSYNEQFF.